This TCR beta chain was identified during a study of blood T cell repertoires in COVID-19. Study overall: Material from acute and convalescent COVID-19 was sourced from the United States, Italy and Spain. From T cells, B-cell-depleted T cells, or PBMCs came the material, which was cDNA or gDNA.

Per the authors' pipeline: The assay estimated nucleated cells by amplifying reference gene primers. Repertoires were generated with immunoSEQ multiplex PCR, while TCRdb's copy carries only in-frame clones and drops some. The V and J calls and the clone size are those of that table, but D and trimming were determined from the DNA. The sample records about 180,000 clones, 85% to 95% being singletons. Per germline, CDR1 SGHVS and CDR2 FQNEAQ. V shed 2 bases and J shed 0 bases, with 16 bases lying between them. This CDR3 contains 18 residues. Material for sequencing was peripheral blood. This chain links TRBV7-8 with TRBJ2-2; TRBD2 might be the D (6 bases). The clonotype originates from a man aged 50 to 60 with acute or convalescent COVID-19. The CDR3 sequence is CASSLTIGGKTNTGELFF. CDR3 coding DNA: TGTGCCAGCAGCTTAACCATCGGGGGTAAGACGAACACCGGGGAGCTGTTTTTT.